The entry below describes one TCR beta chain. Its antigen is unidentified. The data originate from a study of cytomegalovirus exposure and HLA in healthy donors. Whole-study results and caveats: HLA restriction was apparent for most CMV-associated TCR beta chains in a later analysis. Under in vitro conditions, three CMV-associated chains were confirmed as specific for CMV antigens. Among TCR beta chains, those listed as cytomegalovirus-associated numbered more than 150. Rare TCR sequences predominated, though certain public TCRs were found in many donors.

The study ran its PCR with 60 Vbeta and 13 Jbeta primers. The method was immunoSEQ multiplex PCR; TCRdb's version includes in-frame clones alone and lacks a portion of them. The sample has roughly 130,000 clones; about 80% are singletons. There are 14 residues in the CDR3. Per the germline V gene, CDR1 is MNHEY and CDR2 is SMNVEV (reference sequence). V was cut by 2 bases and J by 8 bases, with 10 bases left in between. The receptor was isolated from a man aged 35 to 55 in good health and CMV-seronegative. The sample consisted of PBMCs. This sequence joins TRBV27 and TRBJ1-6; TRBD1 might be the D (6 bases). CDR3 region: CASSLAGVYSPLHF. In DNA, the CDR3 is TGTGCCAGCAGTTTAGCAGGGGTCTATTCACCCCTCCACTTT.